This entry is about one T cell receptor (beta chain). Sampling times: baseline, cycle 4 day 1, cycle 7 day 1. The V and J ends lost 0 bases and 2 bases, in that order; junction bases with no gene match: 0. This CDR3 is 14 amino acids long. Germline-derived CDR1 and CDR2 are SGHRS and YFSETQ. These data originate in a study of OX40 agonist ivuxolimab in advanced cancers. Looking at the study overall: Ivuxolimab, an agonistic anti-OX40 (CD134) antibody, was given to patients.

The repertoire was sequenced with immunoSEQ multiplex PCR; TCRdb's copy has only in-frame clones and lacks some. The sample lists about 93,000 clones, approximately 92% occurring once. The V gene is TRBV5-1, the J gene TRBJ1-2; 8 bases match TRBD1. The input for sequencing was CD4+ or CD8+ T cells sorted from blood, taken in a trial of the OX40 agonist ivuxolimab. The TCR was taken from an adult with an advanced solid tumor such as melanoma, head and neck, liver or kidney cancer. CDR3 coding DNA: TGCGCCAGCAGCTTGGGACAGGGGAACTATGGCTACACCTTC. Its protein product is CASSLGQGNYGYTF.